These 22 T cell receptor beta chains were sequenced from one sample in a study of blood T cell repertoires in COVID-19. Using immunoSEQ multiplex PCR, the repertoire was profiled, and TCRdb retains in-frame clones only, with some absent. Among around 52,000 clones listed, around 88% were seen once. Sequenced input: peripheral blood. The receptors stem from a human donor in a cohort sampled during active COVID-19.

The CDR3 here is CASSRGSLASEQYF. As DNA, the CDR3 is TGTGCCAGCAGCCGGGGCAGTCTTGCTTCCGAGCAGTACTTC. The chain uses TRBV3-1 (or the pseudogene TRBV3-2) and TRBJ2-7, with D tentatively TRBD1 (5 bases). CDR1 is LGHDT and CDR2 is YNNKEL in the germline V gene (reference sequence). The CDR3 is 14 residues long. Trimming removed 4 bases at V and 6 bases at J, with 16 bases between.

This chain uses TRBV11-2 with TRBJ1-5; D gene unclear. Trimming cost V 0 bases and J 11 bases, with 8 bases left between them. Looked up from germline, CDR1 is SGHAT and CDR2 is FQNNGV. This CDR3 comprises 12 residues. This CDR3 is CASSLDRGTQHF. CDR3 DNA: TGTGCCAGCAGCTTAGATCGGGGAACCCAGCATTTT.

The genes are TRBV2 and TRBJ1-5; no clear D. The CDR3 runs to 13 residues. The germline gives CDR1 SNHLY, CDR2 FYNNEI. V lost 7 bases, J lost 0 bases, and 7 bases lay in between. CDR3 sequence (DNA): TGTGCCAGCAAGAGGTATAGCAATCAGCCCCAGCATTTT. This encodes CASKRYSNQPQHF.

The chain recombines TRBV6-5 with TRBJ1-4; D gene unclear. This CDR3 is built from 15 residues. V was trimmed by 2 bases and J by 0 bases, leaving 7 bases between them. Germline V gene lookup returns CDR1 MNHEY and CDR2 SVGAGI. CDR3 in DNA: TGTGCCAGCAGTTACGCAGGCTCAACTAATGAAAAACTGTTTTTT. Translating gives CASSYAGSTNEKLFF.

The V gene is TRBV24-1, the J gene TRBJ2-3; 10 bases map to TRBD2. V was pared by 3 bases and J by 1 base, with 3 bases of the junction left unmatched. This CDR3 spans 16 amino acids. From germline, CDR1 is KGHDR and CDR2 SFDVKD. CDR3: CATSDPTSGGTDTQYF. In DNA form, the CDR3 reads TGTGCCACCAGTGATCCCACTAGCGGGGGCACAGATACGCAGTATTTT.

The CDR3 sequence is CASSAWTGAHEQYF. Here the CDR3 DNA reads TGCGCCAGCAGTGCTTGGACAGGCGCCCACGAGCAGTACTTC. The chain carries TRBV10-1 and TRBJ2-7; 7 positions match TRBD1. CDR1 and CDR2 (germline): WNHNN, SYGVQD (reference sequence). J lost 5 bases, V lost 4 bases, and 8 bases had no gene match. This CDR3 comprises 14 residues.

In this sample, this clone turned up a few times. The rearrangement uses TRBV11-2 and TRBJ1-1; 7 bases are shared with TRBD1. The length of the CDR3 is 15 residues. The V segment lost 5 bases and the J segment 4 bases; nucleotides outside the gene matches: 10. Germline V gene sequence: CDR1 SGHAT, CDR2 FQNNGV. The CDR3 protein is CASSGGTVRGTEAFF. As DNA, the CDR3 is TGTGCCAGCAGCGGGGGGACAGTCCGGGGCACTGAAGCTTTCTTT.

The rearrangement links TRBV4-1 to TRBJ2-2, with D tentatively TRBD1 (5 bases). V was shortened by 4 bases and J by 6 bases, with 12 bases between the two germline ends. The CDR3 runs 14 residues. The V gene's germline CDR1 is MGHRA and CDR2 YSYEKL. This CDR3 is CASSREQVSGELFF. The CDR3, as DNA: TGCGCCAGCAGCCGGGAACAGGTCTCCGGGGAGCTGTTTTTT.

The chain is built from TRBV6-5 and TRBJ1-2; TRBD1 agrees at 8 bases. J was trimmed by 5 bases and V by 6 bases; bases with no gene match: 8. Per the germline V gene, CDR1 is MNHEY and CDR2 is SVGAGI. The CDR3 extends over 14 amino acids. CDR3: CASSRGTGPYGYTF. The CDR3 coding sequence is TGTGCCAGCAGCCGAGGGACAGGTCCATATGGCTACACCTTC.

In DNA, the CDR3 is TGTGCCAGCAGTTACTCGACAGCCACCTACGAGCAGTACTTC. Protein: CASSYSTATYEQYF. The rearrangement joins TRBV6-5 to TRBJ2-7, with D possibly TRBD1 on 5 matching bases. Trimming took 0 bases from V and 2 from J, leaving 8 bases between them. CDR1 MNHEY and CDR2 SVGAGI come from the germline V gene. The CDR3 runs 14 residues.

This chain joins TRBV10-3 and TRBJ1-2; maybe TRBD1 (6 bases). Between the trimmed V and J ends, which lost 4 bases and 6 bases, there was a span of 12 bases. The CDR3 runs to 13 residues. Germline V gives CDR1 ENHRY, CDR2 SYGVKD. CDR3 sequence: CAISGLAGDGYTF. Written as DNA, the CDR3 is TGTGCCATCAGTGGATTGGCAGGGGATGGCTACACCTTC.

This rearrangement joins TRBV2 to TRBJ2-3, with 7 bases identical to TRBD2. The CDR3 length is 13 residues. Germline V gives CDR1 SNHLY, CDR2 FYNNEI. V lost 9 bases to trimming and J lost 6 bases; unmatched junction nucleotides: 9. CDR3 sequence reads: CARTSARVDTQYF. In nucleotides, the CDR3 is TGTGCCAGAACTAGCGCAAGAGTGGATACGCAGTATTTT.

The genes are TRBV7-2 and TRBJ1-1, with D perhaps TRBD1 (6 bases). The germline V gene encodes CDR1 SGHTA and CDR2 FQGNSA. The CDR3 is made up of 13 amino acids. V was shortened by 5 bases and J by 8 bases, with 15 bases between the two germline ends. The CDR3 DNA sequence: TGTGCCAGCAGCGCGAACGACAGGTACGAAGCTTTCTTT. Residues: CASSANDRYEAFF.

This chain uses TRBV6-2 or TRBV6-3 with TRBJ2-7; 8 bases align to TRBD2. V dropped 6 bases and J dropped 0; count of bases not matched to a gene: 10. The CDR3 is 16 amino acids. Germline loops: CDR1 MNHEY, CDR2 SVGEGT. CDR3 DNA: TGTGCCAGCAGCCGACCTCGGACTAGCCCCTCCTACGAGCAGTACTTC. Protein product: CASSRPRTSPSYEQYF.

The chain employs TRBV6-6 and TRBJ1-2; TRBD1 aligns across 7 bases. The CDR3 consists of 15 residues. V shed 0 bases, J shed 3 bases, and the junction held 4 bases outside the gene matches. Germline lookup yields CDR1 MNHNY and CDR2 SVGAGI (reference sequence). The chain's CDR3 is CASSYSSQGDYGYTF. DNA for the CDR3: TGTGCCAGCAGTTACTCGAGTCAGGGGGACTATGGCTACACCTTC.

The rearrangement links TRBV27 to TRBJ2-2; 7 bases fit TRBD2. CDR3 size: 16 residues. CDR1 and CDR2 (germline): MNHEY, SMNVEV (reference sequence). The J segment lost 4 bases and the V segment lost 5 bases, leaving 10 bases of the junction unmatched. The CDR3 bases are TGTGCCAGCAGTCCCGCAAAGCGGGGTATCACCGGGGAGCTGTTTTTT. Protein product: CASSPAKRGITGELFF.

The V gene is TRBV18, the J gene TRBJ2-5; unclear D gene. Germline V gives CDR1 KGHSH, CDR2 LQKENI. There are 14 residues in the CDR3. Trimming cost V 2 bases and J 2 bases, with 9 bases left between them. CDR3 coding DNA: TGTGCCAGCTCACCATCCGAGGTGCAAGAGACCCAGTACTTC. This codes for CASSPSEVQETQYF.

Here the CDR3 DNA reads TGTGCCAGCAGTTTTGCGCGGGGCAATCAGCCCCAGCATTTT. It encodes CASSFARGNQPQHF. This sequence joins TRBV27 and TRBJ1-5; D not certain. Deletions cut 3 bases from V and 2 bases from J, with 8 bases between. Germline V gives CDR1 MNHEY, CDR2 SMNVEV (reference sequence). The CDR3 has 14 residues.

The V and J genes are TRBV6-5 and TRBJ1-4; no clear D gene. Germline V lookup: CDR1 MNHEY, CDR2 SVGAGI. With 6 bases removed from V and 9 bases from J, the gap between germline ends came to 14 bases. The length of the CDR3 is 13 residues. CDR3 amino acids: CASRLTDSKKLFF. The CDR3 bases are TGTGCCAGCAGGTTAACGGACTCAAAAAAACTGTTTTTT.

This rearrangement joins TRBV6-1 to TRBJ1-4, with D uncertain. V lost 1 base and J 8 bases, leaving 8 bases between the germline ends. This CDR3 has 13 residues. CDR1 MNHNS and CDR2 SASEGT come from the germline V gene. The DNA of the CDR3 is TGTGCCAGCAGTGAAGTTCCTACCGAAAAACTGTTTTTT. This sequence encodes CASSEVPTEKLFF.

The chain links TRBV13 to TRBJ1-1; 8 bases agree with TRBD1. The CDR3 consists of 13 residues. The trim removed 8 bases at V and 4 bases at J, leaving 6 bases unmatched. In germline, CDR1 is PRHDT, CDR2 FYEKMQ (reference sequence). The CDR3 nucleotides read TGTGCCAGCTTTACAGGGGGAGGCACTGAAGCTTTCTTT. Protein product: CASFTGGGTEAFF.

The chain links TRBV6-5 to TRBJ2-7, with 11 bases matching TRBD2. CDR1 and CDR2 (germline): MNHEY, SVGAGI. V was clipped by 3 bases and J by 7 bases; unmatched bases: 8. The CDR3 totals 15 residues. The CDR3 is CASSYLSGGVGEQYF. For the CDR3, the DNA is TGTGCCAGCAGTTATCTTAGCGGGGGGGTCGGAGAGCAGTACTTC.